Listed here are 25 T cell receptor beta chains from one sample, sequenced in a study of blood T cells in healthy people across ages. A sample-barcoded 5' primer and a J-beta primer mix were used in a second PCR of about 6 to 12 cycles. TCRdb processed the 5' RACE reads anew with MiXCR; each CDR3 protein has one entry. This table has hundreds of thousands of distinct CDR3 sequences, around 21% appearing once. What was sequenced was blood. The receptors shown here come from an older man in good health.

This clonotype was seen more than once but under ten times. This chain connects TRBV13 to TRBJ2-3; 7 bases match TRBD2. The CDR3 is made up of 17 amino acids. The trim removed 6 bases at V and 5 bases at J, leaving 17 bases unmatched. Per the germline V gene, CDR1 is PRHDT and CDR2 is FYEKMQ (reference sequence). The DNA of the CDR3 is TGTGCCAGCAGGCCACTTCCGGGACTAACCGAGCGAGATACGCAGTATTTT. Protein product: CASRPLPGLTERDTQYF.

The chain couples TRBV5-1 to TRBJ2-3; TRBD2 might be the D (6 bases). The V end lost 3 bases, the J end lost 1 base, and 15 bases lay between the germline ends. Looked up from germline, CDR1 is SGHRS and CDR2 is YFSETQ. This CDR3 spans 16 amino acids. DNA for the CDR3: TGCGCCAGCAGCTCTGACGGGAGAACGGGCACAGATACGCAGTATTTT. Its translation: CASSSDGRTGTDTQYF.

The V call is TRBV12-5, the J call TRBJ2-5; the D gene is possibly TRBD1 (5 bases). Gene TRBJ2-7 matches the end of the DNA better, so the J call may be wrong. Germline V gene sequence: CDR1 LGHNT, CDR2 FRNRAP. The CDR3 runs 13 residues. The CDR3 here is CASGPDSSLEQYF. The CDR3 bases are TGTGCTAGTGGTCCTGACAGCTCCCTCGAGCAGTACTTC.

This clonotype was observed a handful of times. The genes are TRBV6-2 or TRBV6-3 and TRBJ2-5, with 10 bases matching TRBD2. The tail of the sequence fits TRBJ2-7 better, so the J call may be wrong. This CDR3 is built from 14 residues. Germline-derived CDR1 and CDR2 are MNHEY and SVGEGT. CDR3 nucleotides: TGTGCCAGCAGTCCCGCTAGCGGGAGCTACGAGCAGTACTTC. As protein: CASSPASGSYEQYF.

This clonotype was seen a few times. The chain carries TRBV11-1 and TRBJ2-2; D uncertain. The length of the CDR3 is 16 residues. Germline V gene sequence: CDR1 SGHAT, CDR2 FQDESV (reference sequence). Trimming left V 2 bases short and J 0 bases short, with 10 bases between. The CDR3 sequence is CASSLSGSSNTGELFF. The CDR3, as DNA: TGTGCCAGCAGCTTATCCGGCAGCTCGAACACCGGGGAGCTGTTTTTT.

The V call is TRBV12-3 or TRBV12-4, the J call TRBJ2-3; TRBD2 aligns across 11 bases. V gave up 5 bases and J gave up 1 base; unmatched junction bases: 5. The CDR3 totals 16 residues. CDR3 protein: CASSTRLAGRTDTQYF. In DNA, the CDR3 is TGTGCCAGCAGTACTAGACTAGCGGGACGCACAGATACGCAGTATTTT.

The J gene is TRBJ2-1, the V gene TRBV6-5; 8 bases map to TRBD2. Germline values: CDR1 MNHEY, CDR2 SVGAGI. This CDR3 has 17 residues. V shed 4 bases and J 3 bases; nucleotides not matched to a gene: 11. This chain's CDR3 is CASSSTRGSGSYNEQFF. As DNA, the CDR3 is TGTGCCAGCAGTTCCACAAGAGGGAGCGGGAGCTACAATGAGCAGTTCTTC.

V is TRBV20-1 and J is TRBJ2-5; D not certain. The better agreement between TRBJ2-7 and the DNA end casts doubt on the J call. The CDR3 consists of 11 residues. Looked up from germline, CDR1 is DFQATT and CDR2 is SNEGSKA (reference sequence). DNA for the CDR3: TGCAGTGCAAAAGGACCTTACGAGCAGTACTTC. It specifies CSAKGPYEQYF.

The rearrangement uses TRBV2 and TRBJ2-5, with 8 nucleotides matching TRBD1. The assigned J gene may be wrong: the sequence end matches TRBJ2-1 better. This CDR3 contains 13 residues. Germline V gene data show CDR1 as SNHLY and CDR2 as FYNNEI. This CDR3 is CASSSDRENEQFF. CDR3 nucleotides: TGTGCCAGCAGTTCGGACAGGGAGAATGAGCAGTTCTTC.

The CDR3 reads CASSDSRGRIPGELFF. CDR3 sequence (DNA): TGTGCCAGCAGTGATTCCAGGGGGCGAATACCGGGGGAGCTGTTTTTT. The rearrangement links TRBV2 to TRBJ2-2; 8 positions agree with TRBD1. Germline CDR1 and CDR2: SNHLY and FYNNEI. The V and J ends lost 3 bases and 8 bases, in that order; junction bases with no gene match: 11. The CDR3 totals 16 residues.

This clonotype has more than one count but fewer than ten. The chain couples TRBV29-1 to TRBJ2-3, with D perhaps matching TRBD1 (6 bases). The CDR3 spans 13 residues. Trimming left V 5 bases short and J 2 bases short, with 11 bases between. The V gene's germline CDR1 is SQVTM and CDR2 ANQGSEA. CDR3 region: CSVRGQLTDTQYF. The CDR3 coding sequence is TGCAGCGTTCGGGGACAACTCACAGATACGCAGTATTTT.

Here the CDR3 DNA reads TGCAGCGTTGGGGTAGCAGGAGGGCCACATGAGCAGTTCTTC. Amino acids: CSVGVAGGPHEQFF. The chain links TRBV29-1 to TRBJ2-1; possible D gene TRBD2, 6 bases. V lost 4 bases and J 8 bases, leaving 18 bases between the germline ends. Germline CDR1 and CDR2: SQVTM and ANQGSEA. The CDR3 totals 14 residues.

This clonotype was recorded a few times. One junction end does not reproduce the germline sequence, and a read error may be involved. The chain links TRBV2 to TRBJ2-1; 7 bases align to TRBD2. The CDR3 is 15 residues long. CDR1 SNHLY and CDR2 FYNNEI come from the germline V gene. CDR3 sequence reads: CASSFRHGDYNEQSF. DNA of the CDR3: TGTGCCAGCAGTTTTAGACACGGGGACTACAACGAGCAGTCCTTC.

This clonotype turned up a few times. The J gene is TRBJ2-5, the V gene TRBV12-3 or TRBV12-4; D unclear. Trimming took 7 bases from V and 2 from J, leaving 29 bases between them. This CDR3 contains 19 residues. CDR3: CASTRKYDKPPYRQETQYF. CDR3 DNA sequence: TGTGCCAGCACCAGAAAGTATGACAAGCCTCCCTATCGACAAGAGACCCAGTACTTC.

This chain's CDR3 is CASLLGQASGEQYF. CDR3 coding DNA: TGTGCCAGCCTCTTGGGGCAGGCCTCAGGCGAGCAGTACTTC. The chain links TRBV28 to TRBJ2-7, with D possibly matching TRBD1 (5 bases). Deletions cut 8 bases from V and 6 bases from J, with 20 bases between. The CDR3 totals 14 residues. Germline CDR1 MDHEN, CDR2 SYDVKM.

A note on this clonotype: An end of the junction does not agree with germline; a read error may underlie this. The chain employs TRBV5-6 and TRBJ1-6; D remains unclear. Germline lookup yields CDR1 SGHDT and CDR2 YYEEEE. The CDR3 totals 14 residues. The CDR3 sequence is CDSSFRAVNSPLHF. The CDR3, as DNA: TGTGACAGCAGCTTTAGGGCGGTTAATTCACCCCTCCACTTT.

The chain uses TRBV7-8 and TRBJ1-5; D remains ambiguous. The CDR3 has 14 amino acids. Germline lookup yields CDR1 SGHVS and CDR2 FQNEAQ. V was cut by 0 bases and J by 1 base, with 4 bases left in between. This CDR3 is CASSLAKSNQPQHF. CDR3 sequence (DNA): TGTGCCAGCAGCTTAGCCAAGAGCAATCAGCCCCAGCATTTT.

The chain is built from TRBV20-1 and TRBJ2-5; a weak D match, TRBD2 (6 bases). The DNA end is more similar to TRBJ2-1, so the J call may be wrong. This CDR3 is 12 amino acids long. The germline CDR1 and CDR2 sequences are DFQATT and SNEGSKA (reference sequence). CDR3 in DNA: TGCAGTGCTGAGGGGACTGGCGGCGAGCAGTTCTTC. Translation gives CSAEGTGGEQFF.

The gene calls are TRBV7-2 and TRBJ2-1; 10 bases are a match to TRBD2. CDR3 length: 14 residues. The V and J ends lost 8 bases and 8 bases, in that order; junction bases with no gene match: 9. CDR1 is SGHTA, CDR2 FQGNSA, per germline. The CDR3 spells CASGSAGGPYEQFF. CDR3 sequence (DNA): TGTGCCAGCGGCTCAGCGGGAGGGCCCTATGAGCAGTTCTTC. Full variable domain (rest looked up from reference TRBV7-2 and TRBJ2-1): GAGVSQSPSNKVTEKGKDVELRCDPISGHTALYWYRQSLGQGLEFLIYFQGNSAPDKSGLPSDRFSAERTGGSVSTLTIQRTQQEDSAVYLCASGSAGGPYEQFFGPGTRLTVL.

The rearrangement joins TRBV3-1 to TRBJ2-2; possible D gene TRBD2, 5 bases. The CDR3 is 16 amino acids. Per germline, CDR1 LGHDT and CDR2 YNNKEL (reference sequence). The germline V and J ends were trimmed by 8 bases and 2 bases, with 18 bases remaining between them. This chain's CDR3 is CASGRPAEANTGELFF. CDR3 nucleotide sequence: TGTGCCAGCGGCCGCCCAGCGGAAGCAAACACCGGGGAGCTGTTTTTT.

The chain uses TRBV5-1 and TRBJ1-2, with 10 bases lining up with TRBD1. Germline V gives CDR1 SGHRS, CDR2 YFSETQ. After removal of 8 bases from V and 8 bases from J, the junction contained 12 bases not matched to a gene. This CDR3 is built from 14 residues. The CDR3 is CASESGTGVYGYTF. The DNA for the CDR3 is TGCGCCAGTGAGTCGGGGACAGGGGTATACGGCTACACCTTC.

This clonotype appeared many times. The V gene is TRBV14, the J gene TRBJ2-5, with a tentative D call TRBD2 (5 bases). The V end was cut by 1 base, the J end by 4 bases, with 16 bases between. The CDR3 is 16 residues long. Germline CDR1 SGHDN, CDR2 FVKESK. The CDR3 DNA follows: TGTGCCAGCAGCCAAGTGTTTGGAACCCGGGGAGAGACCCAGTACTTC. Residues: CASSQVFGTRGETQYF. The full variable domain, with the rest looked up from reference TRBV14 and TRBJ2-5, is EAGVTQFPSHSVIEKGQTVTLRCDPISGHDNLYWYRRVMGKEIKFLLHFVKESKQDESGMPNNRFLAERTGGTYSTLKVQPAELEDSGVYFCASSQVFGTRGETQYFGPGTRLLVL.

The V gene is TRBV9, the J gene TRBJ1-5; D perhaps matches TRBD1 (5 bases). Trimming removed 0 bases from V and 3 bases from J, with 7 bases in between. The germline gives CDR1 SGDLS, CDR2 YYNGEE. CDR3 length: 14 amino acids. The CDR3, as DNA: TGTGCCAGCAGCGTAGGGGGCACCAATCAGCCCCAGCATTTT. It translates to CASSVGGTNQPQHF.

The V call is TRBV20-1, the J call TRBJ1-3, with D possibly matching TRBD1 (5 bases). Between the trimmed V and J ends, which lost 5 bases and 0 bases, there was a span of 14 bases. The CDR3 consists of 15 residues. Looked up from germline, CDR1 is DFQATT and CDR2 is SNEGSKA (reference sequence). The chain's CDR3 is CSASPGSVSGNTIYF. The CDR3 nucleotides read TGCAGTGCTTCCCCAGGGTCTGTCTCTGGAAACACCATATATTTT.

V gene TRBV20-1 combines with J gene TRBJ2-2; D is ambiguous. V shed 3 bases and J shed 0 bases, with 11 bases lying between them. In germline, CDR1 is DFQATT, CDR2 SNEGSKA (reference sequence). The CDR3 consists of 15 residues. CDR3 bases: TGCAGTGCTAGTCACCCGCAATCGAACACCGGGGAGCTGTTTTTT. Protein sequence: CSASHPQSNTGELFF.